Listed below are T cell receptor beta chains from one sample, sequenced in a study of T cells after yellow fever vaccination. TCRdb re-derived calls from the 5' RACE reads in MiXCR, one entry per CDR3 protein. The table shows hundreds of thousands of distinct CDR3 sequences, with roughly an eighth occurring only once. Sequencing used PBMCs, obtained on the day of the yellow fever booster vaccination. The receptors shown here come from a man aged 25 to 45 who received the YFV17D yellow fever vaccine. CDR3s include the opening cysteine and the closing phenylalanine or tryptophan.

TRBV5-1 CASSQGLAGNLDNEQFF
TRBV29-1 CSVVQVPDYGYTF
TRBV14 CASSQQVSSYNEQFF
TRBV6-2/TRBV6-3 CASSQHLTGGRQETQYF
TRBV20-1 CSASWEGDQPQHF
TRBV4-3 CASSQAWLGGRGNIQYF
TRBV29-1 CSAARREGLITGELFF
TRBV7-3 CASSFTAGNEQFF
TRBV7-2 CASSASLVETQYF
TRBV29-1 CSVNWGGMNTEAFF
TRBV25-1 CASNDLSTMRSFF